The T cell receptor (beta chain) under discussion was sequenced for a study of shared clonotypes between healthy human individuals. Findings and caveats of the study: Of the naive CD4 clonotypes, roughly 5.5% were shared across several donors. Naive subsets typically showed greater estimated richness than memory subsets.

Authors' analysis steps: ImmunoSEQ yielded junction-only sequences lacking quality scores, so filtering differed. Assay: immunoSEQ multiplex PCR; the TCRdb copy retains only in-frame clones and omits some. V and J calls and clone size are those listed in that table; D and trimming were worked out from the DNA. Of about 550,000 clones in the sample, just under 97% are singletons; the top ten hold 0.11%. The CDR3 runs to 13 residues. V was pared by 4 bases and J by 2 bases, with 9 bases between. CDR1 is MNHEY, CDR2 SMNVEV, per germline (reference sequence). For this clone: The antigen is not known.

Naive CD8 cells comprised CD45RO-negative, CCR7-positively selected cells, excluding terminally differentiated effector memory CD45RA+ cells. Material: naive CD8+ T cells sorted from blood. This receptor was obtained from a woman in her twenties or thirties in good health. The chain carries TRBV27 and TRBJ2-7, with D perhaps TRBD1 or TRBD2 (5 bases each). Here the CDR3 reads CASSYRDPYEQYF. DNA of the CDR3: TGTGCCAGCAGTTACCGGGACCCCTACGAGCAGTACTTC.